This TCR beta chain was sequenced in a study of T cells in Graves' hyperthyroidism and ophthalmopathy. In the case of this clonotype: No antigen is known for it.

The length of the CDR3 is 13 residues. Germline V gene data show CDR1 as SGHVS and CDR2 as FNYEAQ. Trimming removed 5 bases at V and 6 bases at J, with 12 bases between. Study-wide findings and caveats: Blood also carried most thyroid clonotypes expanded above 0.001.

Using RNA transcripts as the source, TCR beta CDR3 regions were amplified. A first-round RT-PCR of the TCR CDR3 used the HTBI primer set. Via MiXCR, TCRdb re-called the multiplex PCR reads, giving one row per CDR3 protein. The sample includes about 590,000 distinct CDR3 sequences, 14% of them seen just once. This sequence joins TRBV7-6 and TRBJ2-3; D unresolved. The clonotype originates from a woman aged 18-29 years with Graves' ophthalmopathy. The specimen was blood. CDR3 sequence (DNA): TGTGCCAGCAGCCCTGGACCCTCCGATACGCAGTATTTT. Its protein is CASSPGPSDTQYF.